The clone carrying this TCR beta chain was detected only a few times. What it recognizes is unknown. Separation from the approximately 670-subject first cohort characterized the roughly 120-subject validation cohort, to which the donors belonged. This table comes from immunoSEQ multiplex PCR, and its TCRdb copy is limited to in-frame clones, with some not included. The sample yields some 160,000 clones, about nine tenths seen once. The data stem from a study of cytomegalovirus exposure and HLA in healthy donors. Points from the study as a whole: High specificity and sensitivity for cytomegalovirus status were reported for the classifier.

This CDR3 has 13 residues. Trimming took 6 bases from V and 4 from J, leaving 12 bases between them. Looked up from germline, CDR1 is MNHNS and CDR2 is SASEGT. The TCR was taken from a man aged 18 to 30 in good health and CMV-seronegative. Sequenced material: PBMCs. V gene TRBV6-1 combines with J gene TRBJ1-1, with a possible D match to TRBD1 (6 bases). The CDR3 coding sequence is TGTGCCAGCAGACGAACAGGGAGCACTGAAGCTTTCTTT. Encoded protein: CASRRTGSTEAFF.